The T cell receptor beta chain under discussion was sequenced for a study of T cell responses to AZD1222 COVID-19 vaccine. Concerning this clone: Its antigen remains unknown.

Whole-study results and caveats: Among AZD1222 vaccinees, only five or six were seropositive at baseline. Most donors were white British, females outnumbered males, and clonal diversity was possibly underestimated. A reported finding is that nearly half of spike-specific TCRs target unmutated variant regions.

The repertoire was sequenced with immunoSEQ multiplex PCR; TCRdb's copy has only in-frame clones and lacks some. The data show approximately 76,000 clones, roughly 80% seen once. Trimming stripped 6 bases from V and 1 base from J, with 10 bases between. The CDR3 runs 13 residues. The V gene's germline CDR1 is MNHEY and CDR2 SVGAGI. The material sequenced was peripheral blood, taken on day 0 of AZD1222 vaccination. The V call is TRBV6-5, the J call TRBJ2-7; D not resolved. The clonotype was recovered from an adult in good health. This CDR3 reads CASRVTSSYEQYF. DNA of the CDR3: TGTGCCAGCAGAGTAACATCATCCTACGAGCAGTACTTC.